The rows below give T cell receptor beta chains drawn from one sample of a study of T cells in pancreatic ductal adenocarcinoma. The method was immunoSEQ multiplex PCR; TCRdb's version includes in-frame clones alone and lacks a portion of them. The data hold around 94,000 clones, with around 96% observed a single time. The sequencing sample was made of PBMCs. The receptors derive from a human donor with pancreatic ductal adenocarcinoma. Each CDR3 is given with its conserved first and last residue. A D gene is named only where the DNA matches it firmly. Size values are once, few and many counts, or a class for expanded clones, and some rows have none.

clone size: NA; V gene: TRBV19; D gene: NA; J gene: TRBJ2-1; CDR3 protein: CASSTTAGVHEQFF; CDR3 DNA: TGTGCCAGTAGTACCACCGCCGGGGTCCATGAGCAGTTCTTC
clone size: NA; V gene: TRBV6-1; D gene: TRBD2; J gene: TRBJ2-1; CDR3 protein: CASGDEASGRREQFF; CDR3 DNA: TGTGCCAGCGGTGATGAGGCTAGCGGGAGGAGGGAGCAGTTCTTC
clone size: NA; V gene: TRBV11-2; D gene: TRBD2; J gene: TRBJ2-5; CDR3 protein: CASSPGLAGGGGTQYF; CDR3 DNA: TGTGCCAGCAGCCCCGGACTAGCGGGAGGAGGGGGGACCCAGTACTTC
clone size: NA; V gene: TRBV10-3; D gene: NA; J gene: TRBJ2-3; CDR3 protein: CAISESKLEGLTDTQYF; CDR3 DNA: TGTGCCATCAGTGAGTCGAAGTTGGAGGGGTTAACAGATACGCAGTATTTT
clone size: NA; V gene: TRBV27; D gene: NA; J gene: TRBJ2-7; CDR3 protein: CASRKAAEQYF; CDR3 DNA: TGTGCCAGCAGGAAAGCGGCCGAGCAGTACTTC
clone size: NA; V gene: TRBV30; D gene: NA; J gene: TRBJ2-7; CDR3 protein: CAWGRIEQYF; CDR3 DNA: TGTGCCTGGGGGCGCATTGAGCAGTACTTC
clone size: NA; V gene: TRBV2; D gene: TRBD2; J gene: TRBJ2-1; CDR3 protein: CASLKRLAGDNEQFF; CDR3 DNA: TGTGCCAGCTTAAAACGGCTAGCGGGGGACAATGAGCAGTTCTTC
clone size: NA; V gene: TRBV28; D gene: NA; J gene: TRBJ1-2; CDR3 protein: CASSTLMGIYGYTF; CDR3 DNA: TGTGCCAGCAGTACCCTGATGGGCATCTATGGCTACACCTTC
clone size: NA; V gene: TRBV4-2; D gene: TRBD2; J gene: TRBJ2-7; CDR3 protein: CASSPRETSGSYEQYF; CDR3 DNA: TGTGCCAGCAGCCCAAGAGAGACTAGCGGAAGCTACGAGCAGTACTTC
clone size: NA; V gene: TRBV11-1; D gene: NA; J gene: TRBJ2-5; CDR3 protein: CASSAKGGETQYF; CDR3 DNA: TGTGCCAGCAGCGCCAAAGGGGGAGAGACCCAGTACTTC
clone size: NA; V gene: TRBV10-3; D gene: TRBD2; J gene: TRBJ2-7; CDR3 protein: CAISRLAGETSYEQYF; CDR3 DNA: TGTGCCATCAGTAGACTAGCGGGAGAGACCTCCTACGAGCAGTACTTC
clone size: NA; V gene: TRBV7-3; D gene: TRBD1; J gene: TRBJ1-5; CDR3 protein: CASSQQCQGQGCQPQHF; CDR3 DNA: TGTGCCAGCAGCCAACAATGTCAGGGACAGGGTTGTCAGCCCCAGCATTTT
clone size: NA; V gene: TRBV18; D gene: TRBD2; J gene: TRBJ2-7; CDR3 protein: CASSGLEGLEQYF; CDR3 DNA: TGTGCCAGCTCTGGACTAGAAGGGCTCGAGCAGTACTTC
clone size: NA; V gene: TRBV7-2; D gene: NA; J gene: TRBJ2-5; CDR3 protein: CASTGQTQETQYF; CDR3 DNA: TGTGCCAGCACCGGACAGACCCAAGAGACCCAGTACTTC
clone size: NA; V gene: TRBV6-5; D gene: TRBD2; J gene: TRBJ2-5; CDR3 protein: CASKKAGEKTQYF; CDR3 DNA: TGTGCCAGCAAGAAAGCGGGAGAAAAGACCCAGTACTTC
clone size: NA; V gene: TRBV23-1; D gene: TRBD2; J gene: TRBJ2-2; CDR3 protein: CASSQLREGRTGELFF; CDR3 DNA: TGCGCCAGCAGTCAACTCCGGGAGGGGAGAACCGGGGAGCTGTTTTTT
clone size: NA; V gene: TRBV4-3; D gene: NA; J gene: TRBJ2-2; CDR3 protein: CASSQESGTGELFF; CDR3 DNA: TGCGCCAGCAGCCAAGAATCAGGGACCGGGGAGCTGTTTTTT
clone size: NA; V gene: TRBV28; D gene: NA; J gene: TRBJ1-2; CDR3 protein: CASRATDRNYGYTF; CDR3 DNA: TGTGCCAGCAGAGCTACCGACAGAAACTATGGCTACACCTTC
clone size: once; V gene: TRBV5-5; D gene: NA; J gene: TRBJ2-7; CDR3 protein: CASSALMGGGVYEQYF; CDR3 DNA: TGTGCCAGCAGCGCCTTAATGGGGGGAGGAGTGTACGAGCAGTACTTC
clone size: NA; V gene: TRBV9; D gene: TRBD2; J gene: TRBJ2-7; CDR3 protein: CASSVGGGSPEQYF; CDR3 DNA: TGTGCCAGCAGCGTCGGAGGCGGGAGCCCCGAGCAGTACTTC
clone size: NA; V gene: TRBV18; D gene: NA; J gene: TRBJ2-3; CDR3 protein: CASSPDFRDTQYF; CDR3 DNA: TGTGCCAGCTCCCCAGACTTCCGAGATACGCAGTATTTT
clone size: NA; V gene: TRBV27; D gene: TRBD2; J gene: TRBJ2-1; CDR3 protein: CASSLGLAGGNEQFF; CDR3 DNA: TGTGCCAGCAGTTTAGGACTAGCGGGAGGGAATGAGCAGTTCTTC
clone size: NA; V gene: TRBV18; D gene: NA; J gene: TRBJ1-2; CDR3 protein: CASSPRELANYGYTF; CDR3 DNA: TGTGCCAGCTCACCACGGGAGTTAGCTAACTATGGCTACACCTTC
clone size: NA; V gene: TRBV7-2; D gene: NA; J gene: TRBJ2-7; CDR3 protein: CASSPQGGRYEQYF; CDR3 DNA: TGTGCCAGCAGCCCTCAGGGAGGCCGATACGAGCAGTACTTC
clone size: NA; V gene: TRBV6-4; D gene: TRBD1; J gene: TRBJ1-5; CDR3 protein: CASSESAGGLPQHF; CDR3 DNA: TGTGCCAGCAGTGAGTCCGCAGGGGGTCTGCCCCAGCATTTT
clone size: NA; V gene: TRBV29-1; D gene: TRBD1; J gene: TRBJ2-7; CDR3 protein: CSVEKDRGVEQYF; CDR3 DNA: TGCAGCGTTGAAAAGGACAGGGGCGTTGAGCAGTACTTC
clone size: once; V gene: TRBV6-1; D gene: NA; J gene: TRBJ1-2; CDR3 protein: CASSEFVGPSYGYTF; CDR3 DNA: TGTGCCAGCAGTGAATTCGTGGGCCCAAGCTATGGCTACACCTTC
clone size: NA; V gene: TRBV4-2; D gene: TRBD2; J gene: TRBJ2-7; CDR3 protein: CASSRGLAGDGTYEQYF; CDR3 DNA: TGTGCCAGCAGCAGGGGACTAGCGGGAGATGGGACCTACGAGCAGTACTTC
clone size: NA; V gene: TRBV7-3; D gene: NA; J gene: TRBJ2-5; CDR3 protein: CASSPGGAGVETQYF; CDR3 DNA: TGTGCCAGCAGCCCTGGGGGGGCGGGAGTAGAGACCCAGTACTTC
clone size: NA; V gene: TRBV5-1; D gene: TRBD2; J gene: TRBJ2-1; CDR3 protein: CASAEGGSYNEQFF; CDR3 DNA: TGCGCCAGCGCGGAGGGAGGGTCGTACAATGAGCAGTTCTTC
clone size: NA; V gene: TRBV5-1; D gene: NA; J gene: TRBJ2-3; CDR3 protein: CASSLNGAFDTQYF; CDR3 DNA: TGCGCCAGCAGCTTAAACGGTGCTTTCGATACGCAGTATTTT
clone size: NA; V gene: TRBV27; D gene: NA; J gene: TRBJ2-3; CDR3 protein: CASKSRVPDTQYF; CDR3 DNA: TGTGCCAGCAAAAGCCGCGTACCAGATACGCAGTATTTT
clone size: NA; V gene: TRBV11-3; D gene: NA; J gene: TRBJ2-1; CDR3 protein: CASSDFLPNAAYNEQFF; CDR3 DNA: TGTGCCAGCAGCGATTTTTTGCCCAACGCGGCCTACAATGAGCAGTTCTTC
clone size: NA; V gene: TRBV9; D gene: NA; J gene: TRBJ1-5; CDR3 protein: CASSVSLREELHQPQHF; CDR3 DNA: TGTGCCAGCAGCGTAAGTCTCAGGGAAGAGTTGCATCAGCCCCAGCATTTT
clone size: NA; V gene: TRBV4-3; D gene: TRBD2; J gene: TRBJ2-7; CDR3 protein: CASSQGPGLDYEQYF; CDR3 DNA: TGCGCCAGCAGCCAAGGCCCGGGACTAGACTACGAGCAGTACTTC
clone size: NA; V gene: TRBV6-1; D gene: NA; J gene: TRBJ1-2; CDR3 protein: CASSDSDYGYTF; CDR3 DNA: TGTGCCAGCAGTGACAGCGACTATGGCTACACCTTC